The 22 T cell receptor beta chains below all came from one sample that was sequenced in a study of T cell repertoires in cytomegalovirus infection. One entry per CDR3 protein, called by TCRdb with MiXCR from the reads. This table holds around 100,000 distinct CDR3 sequences, roughly 30% found once. For these receptors, no antigen is known. The sample in question was CD8+ T cells from cultured PBMCs, obtained from culture after CMV antigen stimulation. The receptors originated from a human donor in good health (CMV status not recorded). Some clones in this sample may be carry-over from other donors' samples.

The chain uses TRBV4-1 and TRBJ1-3; D might be TRBD1 (5 bases). CDR3 length: 14 amino acids. In germline, CDR1 is MGHRA, CDR2 YSYEKL. Between the trimmed V and J ends, which lost 0 bases and 3 bases, there was a span of 6 bases. The CDR3 DNA follows: TGCGCCAGCAGCCAAGAGGGGCTTGGAAACACCATATATTTT. Translating gives CASSQEGLGNTIYF.

The chain combines TRBV19 with TRBJ1-1; D remains unclear. V shed 3 bases and J shed 1 base, with 15 bases lying between them. Germline values: CDR1 LNHDA, CDR2 SQIVND (reference sequence). This CDR3 is built from 16 residues. Here the CDR3 reads CASSIIYGRPNTEAFF. The CDR3 DNA reads as TGTGCCAGTAGTATTATTTATGGACGGCCGAACACTGAAGCTTTCTTT. Looking up the rest from reference TRBV19 and TRBJ1-1 gives the full variable domain: DGGITQSPKYLFRKEGQNVTLSCEQNLNHDAMYWYRQDPGQGLRLIYYSQIVNDFQKGDIAEGYSVSREKKESFPLTVTSAQKNPTAFYLCASSIIYGRPNTEAFFGQGTRLTVV.

V usage is TRBV28 and J usage is TRBJ1-1; D is undetermined. Germline V lookup: CDR1 MDHEN, CDR2 SYDVKM. The CDR3 spans 14 residues. V was clipped by 2 bases and J by 4 bases, with 11 bases between them. CDR3 nucleotides: TGTGCCAGCAGTTTAGCCTGGGAGGGCACTGAAGCTTTCTTT. Amino acids: CASSLAWEGTEAFF.

The genes are TRBV7-9 and TRBJ2-1; TRBD1 matches 9 bases. The trim removed 6 bases at V and 8 bases at J, leaving 11 bases unmatched. The CDR3 contains 15 residues. Germline-derived CDR1 and CDR2 are SEHNR and FQNEAQ (reference sequence). CDR3 amino acids: CASSQPGQGSHEQFF. DNA for the CDR3: TGTGCCAGCAGTCAACCGGGACAGGGTAGCCATGAGCAGTTCTTC. Based on the CDR3 plus reference TRBV7-9 and TRBJ2-1, the full variable domain is DTGVSQNPRHKITKRGQNVTFRCDPISEHNRLYWYRQTLGQGPEFLTYFQNEAQLEKSRLLSDRFSAERPKGSFSTLEIQRTEQGDSAMYLCASSQPGQGSHEQFFGPGTRLTVL.

The chain has TRBV12-3 or TRBV12-4 and TRBJ1-2, with D maybe TRBD1 (5 bases). The V gene lost 6 bases and the J gene lost 0 bases, with 11 bases spanning the gap. The CDR3 consists of 14 residues. The DNA for the CDR3 is TGTGCCAGCAGACCTGACAGCCCTAACTATGGCTACACCTTC. This sequence encodes CASRPDSPNYGYTF.

This clonotype was detected ten times or more. V is TRBV7-6 and J is TRBJ2-1; D remains unclear. With 5 bases removed from V and 8 bases from J, the gap between germline ends came to 19 bases. The CDR3 has 15 amino acids. Germline loops: CDR1 SGHVS, CDR2 FNYEAQ. DNA of the CDR3: TGTGCCAGCAGCGACCGTTTTAACCCGGGCGATGAGCAGTTCTTC. This translates into CASSDRFNPGDEQFF.

This clonotype has ten or more counts. V gene TRBV7-2 combines with J gene TRBJ1-6; maybe TRBD1 (6 bases). With 6 bases removed from V and 6 bases from J, the gap between germline ends came to 15 bases. CDR1 SGHTA and CDR2 FQGNSA come from the germline V gene. There are 15 residues in the CDR3. CDR3 sequence: CASSTDSGLNSPLHF. DNA for the CDR3: TGTGCCAGCAGTACGGACAGCGGACTTAATTCACCCCTCCACTTT.

This clonotype was detected a few times. The V call is TRBV7-2, the J call TRBJ2-2, with D uncertain. Germline V lookup: CDR1 SGHTA, CDR2 FQGNSA. V lost 1 base and J 4 bases, leaving 10 bases between the germline ends. There are 15 residues in the CDR3. The CDR3 reads CASSLGPLGTGELFF. The CDR3 bases are TGTGCCAGCAGCTTAGGACCTCTGGGCACCGGGGAGCTGTTTTTT.

This clonotype was counted at least ten times. The V gene is TRBV4-1, the J gene TRBJ2-3; no firm D call. Deletions cut 2 bases from V and 5 bases from J, with 11 bases between. The CDR3 loop spans 14 amino acids. Germline lookup yields CDR1 MGHRA and CDR2 YSYEKL. This chain's CDR3 is CASSQSMIGDTQYF. The DNA for the CDR3 is TGCGCCAGCAGCCAATCCATGATCGGAGATACGCAGTATTTT.

This clonotype has more than one count but fewer than ten. The chain links TRBV2 to TRBJ1-6, with TRBD1 as a possible D gene (6 bases). CDR1 is SNHLY, CDR2 FYNNEI, per germline. Trimming shortened V by 3 bases and J by 7 bases, and 19 bases separated the two germline ends. This CDR3 is built from 17 residues. The DNA for the CDR3 is TGTGCCAGCAGTGACCTCCTCGAGGGGGACTTAAATTCACCCCTCCACTTT. This sequence encodes CASSDLLEGDLNSPLHF.

The chain recombines TRBV7-6 with TRBJ2-1; D remains ambiguous. From germline, CDR1 is SGHVS and CDR2 FNYEAQ. Trimming took 1 base from V and 12 from J, leaving 7 bases between them. The CDR3 covers 11 residues. CDR3 loop: CASSLGVGQFF. In nucleotides, the CDR3 is TGTGCCAGCAGCTTAGGAGTCGGGCAGTTCTTC.

This chain joins TRBV28 and TRBJ2-5; tentatively, D is TRBD2 (5 bases). The CDR3 is 13 residues long. The germline V gene encodes CDR1 MDHEN and CDR2 SYDVKM. Trimming removed 7 bases at V and 1 base at J, with 10 bases between. Written as DNA, the CDR3 is TGTGCCAGCACCCAACGGGGCCAAGAGACCCAGTACTTC. Protein product: CASTQRGQETQYF. The full variable domain, completed using reference TRBV28 and TRBJ2-5, is DVKVTQSSRYLVKRTGEKVFLECVQDMDHENMFWYRQDPGLGLRLIYFSYDVKMKEKGDIPEGYSVSREKKERFSLILESASTNQTSMYLCASTQRGQETQYFGPGTRLLVL.

The rearrangement links TRBV6-2 or TRBV6-3 to TRBJ2-7; 11 bases are a match to TRBD1. This CDR3 comprises 14 residues. Per germline, CDR1 MNHEY and CDR2 SVGEGT. V lost 5 bases to trimming and J lost 3 bases; unmatched junction nucleotides: 3. CDR3 sequence reads: CASSAGTGGYEQYF. The CDR3 coding sequence is TGTGCCAGCAGTGCGGGGACAGGGGGCTACGAGCAGTACTTC.

This clonotype was found a few times. This chain uses TRBV7-6 with TRBJ2-2; D remains unclear. V was pared by 2 bases and J by 7 bases, with 8 bases between. Germline-derived CDR1 and CDR2 are SGHVS and FNYEAQ. The CDR3 has 13 amino acids. The CDR3 region has the DNA TGTGCCAGCAGCTTATCTCTCCACGGGGAGCTGTTTTTT. Translation gives CASSLSLHGELFF.

Details on this clonotype: One end of the junction fails to match germline, which may point to a read error. V gene TRBV5-1 combines with J gene TRBJ1-4, with 7 bases lining up with TRBD1. Looked up from germline, CDR1 is SGHRS and CDR2 is YFSETQ. This CDR3 is 14 amino acids long. This CDR3 reads CTSSFWTGNEKLFF. The CDR3 DNA is TGCACCAGCAGCTTTTGGACAGGAAATGAAAAACTGTTTTTT.

Within the sample, this clonotype is large. The rearrangement links TRBV6-5 to TRBJ2-3, with 10 bases aligning to TRBD1. CDR3 length: 18 amino acids. Germline CDR1 and CDR2: MNHEY and SVGAGI. The V gene end was trimmed by 7 bases and the J gene end by 1 base; junction bases not matched to a gene: 14. The CDR3 bases are TGTGCCAGCAAGTTATACTCCCTGACAGGGGGCCGCACAGATACGCAGTATTTT. Translated, it gives CASKLYSLTGGRTDTQYF.

This chain connects TRBV7-4 to TRBJ2-7; 8 nucleotides line up with TRBD1. CDR1 and CDR2 (germline): SGHVT, SQSDAQ. V shed 6 bases and J 7 bases; nucleotides not matched to a gene: 8. The CDR3 extends over 13 amino acids. The CDR3 loop reads CASRAGTGAEQYF. The CDR3 DNA follows: TGTGCCAGCAGGGCCGGGACAGGCGCGGAGCAGTACTTC.

Of note for this clonotype: The germline gene is not matched at one end of the junction; a read error may be the cause. The rearrangement links TRBV12-3 or TRBV12-4 to TRBJ2-1; possibly TRBD2 for D (6 bases). The CDR3 has 13 amino acids. As DNA, the CDR3 is TGTGCCAGCAGTTTGGGACTCCTCAATGAGAAGTTCTTC. It specifies CASSLGLLNEKFF.

This clonotype has at least ten counts. The chain recombines TRBV11-2 with TRBJ2-7, with D perhaps TRBD1 or TRBD2 (5 bases each). The V gene's germline CDR1 is SGHAT and CDR2 FQNNGV. V lost 3 bases and J lost 2, with 20 bases in between. The CDR3 has 17 amino acids. The CDR3 region has the DNA TGTGCCAGCAGCTTGGGGAGAAGCCAAGGGGCACCCTACGAGCAGTACTTC. It yields the protein CASSLGRSQGAPYEQYF.

This clonotype has more than one count but fewer than ten. The V call is TRBV28, the J call TRBJ1-1; D gene unclear. Germline CDR1 MDHEN, CDR2 SYDVKM. The CDR3 consists of 13 residues. V lost 8 bases and J lost 11, with 21 bases in between. The CDR3 region is CASQPAASVRAFF. The CDR3 DNA reads as TGTGCCAGCCAACCGGCAGCGTCAGTGAGGGCTTTCTTT.

The genes are TRBV6-6 and TRBJ1-5, with a possible D match to TRBD1 (5 bases). The germline V gene has CDR1 MNHNY and CDR2 SVGAGI (reference sequence). CDR3 size: 17 residues. Trimming stripped 2 bases from V and 5 bases from J, with 19 bases between. CDR3 in amino acids: CASSYPFSIGADQPQHF. The CDR3 nucleotides read TGTGCCAGCAGTTACCCCTTTTCGATAGGGGCCGATCAGCCCCAGCATTTT.

The chain is built from TRBV7-9 and TRBJ2-1, with 8 positions matching TRBD2. The V gene end was trimmed by 4 bases and the J gene end by 0 bases; junction bases not matched to a gene: 2. The CDR3 is made up of 15 amino acids. CDR1 is SEHNR and CDR2 is FQNEAQ in the germline V gene (reference sequence). CDR3 bases: TGTGCCAGCAGCTCGACTAGCGACTCCTACAATGAGCAGTTCTTC. This translates into CASSSTSDSYNEQFF. Complete variable domain (other parts from reference TRBV7-9 and TRBJ2-1): DTGVSQNPRHKITKRGQNVTFRCDPISEHNRLYWYRQTLGQGPEFLTYFQNEAQLEKSRLLSDRFSAERPKGSFSTLEIQRTEQGDSAMYLCASSSTSDSYNEQFFGPGTRLTVL.